This T cell receptor (beta chain) was observed in a study of regulatory T cells in long-lasting Graves disease (dated by TCRdb to the early 2020s). As for the study more broadly: Newly diagnosed Graves' disease patients had taken antithyroid drugs for less than 3 months. Patients with persistent Graves' disease were compared with patients with newly diagnosed Graves' disease using TCR sequencing and RNA sequencing of peripheral blood. The study was registered as a clinical trial and conducted in China. A total of about 33 samples underwent TCR sequencing: around 13 from persistent and around 20 from newly diagnosed Graves' disease patients. General conclusions and limits of the study: Only the TCR beta chain was sequenced and analyzed. Patients with persistent disease shared more public clonotypes (roughly 2,900) than newly diagnosed patients did (966). TRBV28, TRBJ1-2 and TRBJ2-5 were preferentially used in persistent disease, while TRBV20-1 and TRBJ2-1 were favored in newly diagnosed disease. The small sample size was acknowledged by the authors as a limitation that may reduce accuracy. Because the primary lesion, thyroid tissue, could not be accessed, the study looked at peripheral blood alone. Persistent Graves' disease patients showed lower TCR Shannon entropy and fewer highly expanded clones than newly diagnosed patients, suggesting clonal expansion.

This clonotype was picked up many times. What this receptor recognizes is not known. No much larger clone exists at a distance of one base, and base qualities are not known. Receptor amplification or capture employed multiplex PCR. Instrument used: Illumina HiSeq 4000. iRepertoire HTBI primers and Arm-PCR amplification of CDR3 regions were used to construct TCR beta libraries. PCR products were gel purified before sequencing. On the authors' methods: Gene usage analysis of CDR3 amino acid clonotypes relied on the approximately 60 TRBV and around 14 TRBJ segments identified across samples. COPE and FqMerger were used to merge the filtered high-quality paired reads into contigs. BLAST was used to align contigs to IMGT TRBV, TRBD and TRBJ reference genes, and CDR3 was defined according to IMGT. Any clonotype with a frequency above 0.1% was counted as a highly expanded clone. Shannon entropy served as the measure of repertoire diversity, while the Gini coefficient captured V-J evenness. A clonotype was considered public if more than one individual shared it. The raw public data were reprocessed by TCRdb itself: fastp quality trimming at Q25, MiXCR clonotype calling, in-frame beta chains only. Identical CDR3 proteins give one entry, which carries the most common genes and DNA. Clone size and V and J calls follow TCRdb, not the original study. This sample lists about 620,000 distinct CDR3 sequences; roughly 15% were detected once. The ten largest clonotypes hold under 20% of the sample.

In the paper's terms, the time point label means: newly diagnosed GD, antithyroid drugs for less than 3 months. For both TCR sequencing and RNA sequencing, RNA was extracted from PBMCs using TRIzol. The diagnosis of Graves' disease was made according to American Thyroid Association guidelines. Patients for the study were recruited at an endocrinology department in Xi'an, China. From each patient, about 8.9 milliliters of peripheral blood was collected into an EDTA anticoagulant tube. Ficoll Paque Plus density gradient separation was used to isolate PBMCs, and no additional T cell sorting was done. An Agilent 2100 Bioanalyzer and agarose gel were used to check RNA quality, and a NanoDrop 2000 was used to measure RNA concentration. V is reduced by 7 bases and J by 5 bases, leaving a spacing of 15 bases between them. The CDR3, cysteine through phenylalanine, is 13 amino acids long. Only CDR3 DNA is held: 39 bases, read in frame from base 1.

The sample was also reused in another study, on T cells in Graves' hyperthyroidism and ophthalmopathy. As described in the second report: Stable Graves' hyperthyroidism was defined as the absence of progression to ophthalmopathy over 18 months of follow-up. Hyperthyroidism patients were newly diagnosed, with disease duration under 2 months, and aged 18 to 65 years. Exclusion was applied to patients with uncontrolled infections, other autoimmune diseases, pregnancy or lactation. Clinical symptoms, serum thyroxine and TRAb, thyroid ultrasound, and orbital computed tomography formed the basis for the diagnoses. A first-round RT-PCR of the TCR CDR3 used the HTBI primer set with the Qiagen OneStep RT-PCR kit. Most expanded thyroid clonotypes (frequency above 0.001) were also detected in blood, suggesting blood repertoires may reflect thyroid immune responses. A model built on a 13 V-J signature distinguished ophthalmopathy from stable hyperthyroidism, reaching about 89% sensitivity and around 81% specificity in cross-validation and 80%/75% in testing. In validation, the model predicted progression to ophthalmopathy with approximately 71% sensitivity and about 72% specificity, a median of 6.5 months before onset. TCR V-J signatures able to tell the groups apart were searched for in a discovery cohort of 90 to 100 patients, of whom more than 40 had Graves' ophthalmopathy and around 56 had stable Graves' hyperthyroidism. Prospective prediction of ophthalmopathy was tested in an independent validation cohort of approximately 19 hyperthyroidism patients and some 17 patients who later progressed to ophthalmopathy. The approximately 98 discovery patients were randomly divided into training and test sets at a 7:3 ratio. In addition, the study compared T-cell repertoires in thyroid tissue and in blood from roughly 6 Graves' hyperthyroidism patients. After blood sampling, hyperthyroidism patients were treated with methimazole at a starting dose of 30 mg daily, and ophthalmopathy patients were treated with high-dose intravenous methylprednisolone. The libraries were constructed in a second round of multiplex PCR and then size-selected and purified. Sequencing of the libraries was done on an Illumina HiSeq2000 using paired-end 100 bp reads. SOAPnuke was used to process the raw data, throwing out any read that contained adapters or uncalled bases, had a mean Phred below 15, or lacked an exact constant-primer or identifier match. High-quality paired reads were merged with COPE v1.2.5, and unique nucleotide sequences were defined as clonotypes. MiTCR v1.1 was used to align clonotypes to the IMGT TRBV, TRBD and TRBJ reference segments. Analysis was restricted to V-J combinations with a frequency above 0.0001, which covered 98% to 99.2% of repertoires. The TCS score was defined as the ratio of F50 (clonal expansion) to E x V (chaos), calculated using BLOSUM62-based TCRdist between CDR3 peptides within each V-J. Welch's t-statistics and random forest reduced several hundred V-J features to roughly 13, which were used in a naive Bayes classifier (R e1071). No statistical method was used to set the sample size in advance, and investigators knew the group allocation. TCR Vbeta CDR3 sequencing of some 140 peripheral blood samples (under 45 ophthalmopathy, about 80 hyperthyroidism and approximately 17 progressor patients) is reported in the paper.

This clonotype originated in a young woman with Graves disease. Donor details come from another sample of the same person, matched by shared clones. Sequenced material: peripheral blood mononuclear cells (PBMCs), taken at new diagnosis, from a patient treated with antithyroid drugs. The chain joins TRBV12-3 or TRBV12-4 to TRBJ2-7; no D gene call is confident. The nucleotide sequence is TGTGCCAGCAAAACGGACGTCCTCGACGAGCAGTACTTC. The resulting protein is CASKTDVLDEQYF.